One and the same sample provided the 32 T cell receptor beta chains below, sequenced in a study. TCRdb passed the RT-PCR reads through MiXCR, listing each CDR3 protein once. The sample gives approximately 720,000 distinct CDR3 sequences, 11% to 15% of which show up once; roughly 4% is in the top ten. Material: memory CD4+ T cells from blood. These TCRs come from a female donor in good health, serving as a healthy control.

This clonotype was seen ten or more times. The chain uses TRBV20-1 and TRBJ2-7, with D possibly called TRBD1 or TRBD2 (7 bases each). The V gene's germline CDR1 is DFQATT and CDR2 SNEGSKA (reference sequence). The CDR3 totals 13 residues. Between the trimmed V and J ends, which lost 6 bases and 5 bases, there was a span of 17 bases. CDR3 sequence (DNA): TGCAGTGCCAGGGGGGGAGGGTTCGACGAGCAGTACTTC. Its translation is CSARGGGFDEQYF.

The chain combines TRBV20-1 with TRBJ2-7, with D tentatively TRBD2 (6 bases). Germline-derived CDR1 and CDR2 are DFQATT and SNEGSKA (reference sequence). This CDR3 is built from 14 residues. V was cut by 0 bases and J by 2 bases, with 11 bases left in between. CDR3 bases: TGCAGTGCTAGAGAGACGGGAGTACCCTACGAGCAGTACTTC. The encoded protein is CSARETGVPYEQYF.

V gene TRBV28 combines with J gene TRBJ2-1, with D tentatively TRBD2 (6 bases). Germline V gene lookup returns CDR1 MDHEN and CDR2 SYDVKM. This CDR3 is built from 16 residues. V lost 3 bases, J lost 3 bases, and 15 bases lay in between. CDR3 sequence (DNA): TGTGCCAGCAGTTTGGGGACTGGGGCAGACTACAATGAGCAGTTCTTC. Protein sequence: CASSLGTGADYNEQFF.

The chain employs TRBV7-2 and TRBJ1-1; D gene unclear. CDR1 is SGHTA, CDR2 FQGNSA, per germline. This CDR3 comprises 14 residues. V lost 3 bases and J lost 0, with 8 bases in between. The CDR3 sequence is CASSFWGMNTEAFF. The CDR3 region has the DNA TGTGCCAGCAGCTTTTGGGGTATGAACACTGAAGCTTTCTTT.

This clonotype has just one count. The chain joins TRBV2 to TRBJ1-2, with TRBD1 as a possible D gene (6 bases). Germline assignment: CDR1 SNHLY and CDR2 FYNNEI. The CDR3 spans 14 residues. V lost 3 bases, J lost 4 bases, and 12 bases lay in between. DNA for the CDR3: TGTGCCAGCAGTGATCGGGGGCCGCTCTATGGCTACACCTTC. Amino acids: CASSDRGPLYGYTF. Supplemented by reference TRBV2 and TRBJ1-2, the full variable domain reads EPEVTQTPSHQVTQMGQEVILRCVPISNHLYFYWYRQILGQKVEFLVSFYNNEISEKSEIFDDQFSVERPDGSNFTLKIRSTKLEDSAMYFCASSDRGPLYGYTFGSGTRLTVV.

The V call is TRBV5-1, the J call TRBJ2-3, with D tentatively TRBD2 (7 bases). Trimming shortened V by 4 bases and J by 5 bases, and 17 bases separated the two germline ends. This CDR3 has 15 amino acids. Germline-derived CDR1 and CDR2 are SGHRS and YFSETQ. The CDR3 here is CASSRLGGGLDTQYF. CDR3 sequence (DNA): TGCGCCAGCAGCCGACTGGGCGGGGGCTTAGATACGCAGTATTTT.

Ten or more counts support this clonotype. J is TRBJ2-1 and V is TRBV5-1, with 7 positions matching TRBD1. CDR1 and CDR2 from the germline V gene are SGHRS and YFSETQ. V lost 2 bases to trimming and J lost 4 bases; unmatched junction nucleotides: 3. The CDR3 length is 14 residues. The CDR3 spells CASSFGDRYNEQFF. CDR3 in DNA: TGCGCCAGCAGCTTTGGGGACAGATACAATGAGCAGTTCTTC.

This clonotype was counted only a few times. The J gene is TRBJ2-3, the V gene TRBV7-3; TRBD2 agrees at 7 bases. The ends lost 2 bases at V and 4 bases at J; junction bases unmatched: 6. There are 15 residues in the CDR3. Germline CDR1 reads SGHTA; CDR2 reads FQGTGA. CDR3 in amino acids: CASSLQGGRADTQYF. The CDR3 DNA sequence: TGTGCCAGCAGCTTACAAGGCGGGAGAGCAGATACGCAGTATTTT.

The chain combines TRBV7-6 with TRBJ2-1; no clear D. This CDR3 is 14 amino acids long. Germline assignment: CDR1 SGHVS and CDR2 FNYEAQ. V gave up 2 bases and J gave up 6 bases, with 11 bases separating them. This CDR3 is CASSLNGVTNEQFF. The DNA for the CDR3 is TGTGCCAGCAGCTTAAATGGGGTTACCAATGAGCAGTTCTTC.

In this sample, this clonotype turned up a few times. The chain employs TRBV7-2 and TRBJ2-1; TRBD2 might be the D (6 bases). V was shortened by 1 base and J by 6 bases, with 16 bases between the two germline ends. The CDR3 loop spans 16 amino acids. Germline V gives CDR1 SGHTA, CDR2 FQGNSA. CDR3 coding DNA: TGTGCCAGCAGCTTAGTGGCGGGACCACAATCCAATGAGCAGTTCTTC. Protein: CASSLVAGPQSNEQFF.

Comments on this clonotype: A much larger clone sits a single nucleotide away, making a read error possible. The chain couples TRBV10-3 to TRBJ1-2; D is undetermined. V shed 1 base and J shed 6 bases, with 15 bases lying between them. CDR1 and CDR2 (germline): ENHRY, SYGVKD. The CDR3 is 15 residues long. The CDR3 spells CAISELTSRPDGYTF. The CDR3 bases are TGTGCCATCAGTGAGTTGACCTCACGTCCGGATGGCTACACCTTC.

This clonotype was seen ten or more times. This chain joins TRBV4-3 and TRBJ2-7; 7 bases line up with TRBD1. Looked up from germline, CDR1 is LGHNA and CDR2 is YSLEER. This CDR3 has 15 amino acids. V lost 0 bases, J lost 5 bases, and 7 bases stayed unmatched. CDR3 sequence: CASSQELTGNHEQYF. CDR3 DNA: TGCGCCAGCAGCCAAGAATTGACAGGGAACCACGAGCAGTACTTC.

This chain links TRBV6-6 with TRBJ2-7, with D perhaps matching TRBD1 or TRBD2 (6 bases each). The length of the CDR3 is 15 residues. V lost 2 bases to trimming and J lost 6 bases, with 17 bases between them. Germline V CDR1 and CDR2: MNHNY, SVGAGI (reference sequence). The CDR3 nucleotides are TGTGCCAGCAGTTACGTTGGTGTCGAGGGGGGCGAGCAGTACTTC. As protein: CASSYVGVEGGEQYF.

Regarding this clonotype: A much larger clone lies one base from this, so it may be a read error. J is TRBJ2-7 and V is TRBV7-2; D ambiguous. V was shortened by 7 bases and J by 7 bases, with 26 bases between the two germline ends. The CDR3 sequence is 16 residues long. From germline, CDR1 is SGHTA and CDR2 FQGNSA. The CDR3 DNA reads as TGTGCCAGCACCACACTTAGCAGTCCCTCCTACAATGAGCAGTACTTC. Its translation is CASTTLSSPSYNEQYF.

A remark on this clonotype: Possible read error: a much larger clone is one base away. The rearrangement joins TRBV5-1 to TRBJ2-1, with D possibly TRBD1 on 6 matching bases. CDR1 and CDR2 from the germline V gene are SGHRS and YFSETQ. Trimming pared 4 bases from V and 0 bases from J, leaving 14 bases between. The CDR3 extends over 16 amino acids. The CDR3 reads CASSRTVDSSYNEQFF. The CDR3, as DNA: TGCGCCAGCAGCCGGACAGTGGATAGCTCCTACAATGAGCAGTTCTTC.

The V and J genes are TRBV28 and TRBJ2-1; D remains unclear. The germline gives CDR1 MDHEN, CDR2 SYDVKM. The length of the CDR3 is 14 residues. Trimming removed 3 bases from V and 8 bases from J, with 14 bases in between. CDR3 region: CASSLSVSRDEQFF. For the CDR3, the DNA is TGTGCCAGCAGTTTGTCGGTCAGTCGGGATGAGCAGTTCTTC.

The chain is built from TRBV4-1 and TRBJ2-2, with 7 bases lining up with TRBD1. Germline-derived CDR1 and CDR2 are MGHRA and YSYEKL. The CDR3 contains 15 residues. V was clipped by 5 bases and J by 2 bases; unmatched bases: 5. The CDR3 region has the DNA TGCGCCAGCAGCAGGGGACAGAGCAACACCGGGGAGCTGTTTTTT. This gives the protein CASSRGQSNTGELFF.

The CDR3 region is CASSPRTRQETQYF. CDR3 in DNA: TGTGCCAGCAGCCCAAGGACGAGGCAAGAGACCCAGTACTTC. The chain uses TRBV11-2 and TRBJ2-5; no clear D. V shed 5 bases and J shed 2 bases, with 12 bases lying between them. Germline-derived CDR1 and CDR2 are SGHAT and FQNNGV. This CDR3 contains 14 residues. Supplemented by reference TRBV11-2 and TRBJ2-5, the full variable domain reads EAGVAQSPRYKIIEKRQSVAFWCNPISGHATLYWYQQILGQGPKLLIQFQNNGVVDDSQLPKDRFSAERLKGVDSTLKIQPAKLEDSAVYLCASSPRTRQETQYFGPGTRLLVL.

This clonotype appeared a few times. The genes are TRBV7-2 and TRBJ1-1; TRBD1 might be the D (5 bases). The length of the CDR3 is 12 residues. Germline V CDR1 and CDR2: SGHTA, FQGNSA. Trimming removed 6 bases at V and 10 bases at J, with 15 bases between. The chain's CDR3 is CASRKDVGGAFF. CDR3 nucleotides: TGTGCCAGCAGGAAGGACGTCGGGGGAGCTTTCTTT.

The chain links TRBV7-9 to TRBJ2-3; D is perhaps TRBD1 (6 bases). Germline V lookup: CDR1 SEHNR, CDR2 FQNEAQ (reference sequence). The CDR3 is 15 residues long. The V end lost 3 bases, the J end lost 2 bases, and 12 bases lay between the germline ends. As DNA, the CDR3 is TGTGCCAGCAGCTTGACAGGACAAACCACAGATACGCAGTATTTT. It specifies CASSLTGQTTDTQYF.

J is TRBJ2-7 and V is TRBV15; D unresolved. There are 13 residues in the CDR3. The V and J ends lost 0 bases and 7 bases respectively, with 10 bases between them. Per germline, CDR1 LNHNV and CDR2 YYDKDF (reference sequence). The CDR3 nucleotides read TGTGCCACCAGCAGAGAAGTCAATCGAGAGCAGTACTTC. It is translated as CATSREVNREQYF.

This clonotype occurred a few times. Here the CDR3 reads CASSEAVNQPQHF. The CDR3 DNA sequence: TGTGCCAGCAGTGAAGCAGTCAATCAGCCCCAGCATTTT. V gene TRBV6-1 combines with J gene TRBJ1-5, with D hard to call. V lost 0 bases, J lost 3 bases, and 3 bases lay in between. CDR1 and CDR2 (germline): MNHNS, SASEGT. The CDR3 covers 13 residues.

This clonotype was seen a few times. This chain links TRBV9 with TRBJ2-1; D gene uncertain. CDR1 and CDR2 from the germline V gene are SGDLS and YYNGEE. The CDR3 covers 12 residues. V was clipped by 4 bases and J by 8 bases, with 10 bases between them. CDR3 nucleotide sequence: TGTGCCAGCAGCAGAAGCGCGGATGAGCAGTTCTTC. Translation gives CASSRSADEQFF.

This clonotype came up many times. V gene TRBV12-3 or TRBV12-4 combines with J gene TRBJ2-3; 11 nucleotides agree with TRBD2. The CDR3 is made up of 14 amino acids. With 8 bases clipped from V and 1 base from J, the junction kept 2 bases outside the gene matches. The CDR3 DNA is TGTGCCAGCGTGACTAGCGGGGGCACAGATACGCAGTATTTT. Translated, it gives CASVTSGGTDTQYF.

This clonotype was picked up a small number of times. The rearrangement uses TRBV10-3 and TRBJ1-4; a weak D match, TRBD1 (6 bases). The length of the CDR3 is 14 residues. Trimming took off 3 bases at V and 12 bases at J, with 17 bases between the two ends. Germline loops: CDR1 ENHRY, CDR2 SYGVKD. The CDR3 sequence is CAISEGTSGMELFF. Here the CDR3 DNA reads TGTGCCATCAGTGAAGGGACATCTGGTATGGAACTGTTTTTT.

This clonotype was detected only a few times. The chain employs TRBV28 and TRBJ2-2; TRBD2 matches 9 bases. After removal of 2 bases from V and 4 bases from J, the junction contained 26 bases not matched to a gene. Germline CDR1 and CDR2: MDHEN and SYDVKM. The CDR3 has 23 amino acids. The CDR3 is CASSLQGAKPRASGTPGTGELFF. CDR3 nucleotides: TGTGCCAGCAGTTTACAGGGAGCTAAACCGCGTGCTAGCGGGACCCCCGGCACCGGGGAGCTGTTTTTT.

The gene calls are TRBV2 and TRBJ2-3, with D perhaps matching TRBD1 (6 bases). The CDR3 sequence is 14 residues long. V was cut by 8 bases and J by 2 bases, with 14 bases left in between. Germline V lookup: CDR1 SNHLY, CDR2 FYNNEI. CDR3 amino acids: CASRQDLSTDTQYF. DNA of the CDR3: TGTGCCAGCCGACAGGATCTTTCCACAGATACGCAGTATTTT.

This clonotype has more than one count but fewer than ten. In DNA form, the CDR3 reads TGCGCCAGCAGCATGGGACACAAGAACACCGGGGAGCTGTTTTTT. Amino acids: CASSMGHKNTGELFF. The rearrangement uses TRBV5-1 and TRBJ2-2; D possibly corresponds to TRBD1 (6 bases). Trimming removed 4 bases from V and 1 base from J, with 11 bases in between. This CDR3 has 15 amino acids. Germline V gives CDR1 SGHRS, CDR2 YFSETQ.

The chain couples TRBV6-2 or TRBV6-3 to TRBJ1-4; D not resolved. The germline V and J ends were trimmed by 2 bases and 8 bases, with 6 bases remaining between them. The CDR3 contains 12 residues. In germline, CDR1 is MNHEY, CDR2 SVGEGT. This chain's CDR3 is CASSYGEEKLFF. The CDR3 coding sequence is TGTGCCAGCAGTTACGGCGAAGAAAAACTGTTTTTT.

A few counts support this clonotype. This sequence joins TRBV3-1 and TRBJ2-7; a possible D gene is TRBD1 (6 bases). Germline CDR1 and CDR2: LGHDT and YNNKEL (reference sequence). V was shortened by 6 bases and J by 2 bases, with 14 bases between the two germline ends. The CDR3 sequence is 14 residues long. In DNA, the CDR3 is TGTGCCAGCAGAAATCAGGGGAATGCCTACGAGCAGTACTTC. Its protein product is CASRNQGNAYEQYF.

This clonotype appeared many times. J is TRBJ2-1 and V is TRBV7-6; D is unclear. V lost 0 bases, J lost 7 bases, and 10 bases lay in between. CDR1 is SGHVS and CDR2 is FNYEAQ in the germline V gene. The CDR3 totals 14 residues. The CDR3 DNA is TGTGCCAGCAGCTTAGCTTTCCCAGCTAATGAGCAGTTCTTC. It specifies CASSLAFPANEQFF.

This clonotype was counted many times. This chain uses TRBV20-1 with TRBJ2-7; 9 bases map to TRBD1. V was clipped by 5 bases and J by 1 base; unmatched bases: 6. Looked up from germline, CDR1 is DFQATT and CDR2 is SNEGSKA (reference sequence). The CDR3 is made up of 14 amino acids. The CDR3 loop is CSAGRGTGSYEQYF. In DNA form, the CDR3 reads TGCAGTGCTGGGCGAGGGACAGGGTCCTACGAGCAGTACTTC.